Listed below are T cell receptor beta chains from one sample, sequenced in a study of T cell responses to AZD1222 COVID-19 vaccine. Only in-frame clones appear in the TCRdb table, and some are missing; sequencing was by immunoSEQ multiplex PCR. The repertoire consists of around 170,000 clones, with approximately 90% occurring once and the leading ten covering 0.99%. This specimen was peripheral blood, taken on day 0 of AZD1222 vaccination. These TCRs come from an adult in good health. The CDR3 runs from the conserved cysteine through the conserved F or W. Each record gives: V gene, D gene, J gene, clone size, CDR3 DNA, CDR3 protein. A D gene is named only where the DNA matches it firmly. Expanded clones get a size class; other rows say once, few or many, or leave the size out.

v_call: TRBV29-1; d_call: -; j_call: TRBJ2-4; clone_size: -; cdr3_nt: TGCAGCGTTGGACACGCGGTGAAAAACATTCAGTACTTC; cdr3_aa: CSVGHAVKNIQYF
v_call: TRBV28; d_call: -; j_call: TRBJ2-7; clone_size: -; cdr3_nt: TGTGCCAGCAGGCCCCGGGAAACCTACGAGCAGTACTTC; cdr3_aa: CASRPRETYEQYF
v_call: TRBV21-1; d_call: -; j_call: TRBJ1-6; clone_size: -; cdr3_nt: TGTGCCAGCAGCAAAGTGGGACAGGATCGCATCTATAATTCACCCCTCCACTTT; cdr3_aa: CASSKVGQDRIYNSPLHF
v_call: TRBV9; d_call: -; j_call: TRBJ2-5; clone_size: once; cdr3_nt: TGTGCCAGCACCAACACTGGGGGGGAGACCCAGTACTTC; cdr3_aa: CASTNTGGETQYF
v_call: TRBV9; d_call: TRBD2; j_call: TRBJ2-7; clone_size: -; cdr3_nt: TGTGCCAGCAGCGTTAGCGGGAGGGCGGTGTCCTACGAGCAGTACTTC; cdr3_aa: CASSVSGRAVSYEQYF
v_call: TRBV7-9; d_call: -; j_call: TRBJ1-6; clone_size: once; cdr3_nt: TGTGCCAGCAGCTTATGGGGCGTGGGGGATTCACCCCTCCACTTT; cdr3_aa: CASSLWGVGDSPLHF
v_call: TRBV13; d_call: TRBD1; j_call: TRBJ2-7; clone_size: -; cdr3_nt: TGTGCCAGCAGTAAGACGACAGGGTCCTACGAGCAGTACTTC; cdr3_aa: CASSKTTGSYEQYF
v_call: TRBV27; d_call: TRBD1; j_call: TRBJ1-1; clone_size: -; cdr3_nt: TGTGCCAGCAGTTTAGAAGGACAGGGGTCCTCGAGCACTGAAGCTTTCTTT; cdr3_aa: CASSLEGQGSSSTEAFF
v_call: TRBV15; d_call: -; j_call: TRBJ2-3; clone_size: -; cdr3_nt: TGTGCCACCACGAATTCTCCCAGCGATCCGGGCACAGATACGCAGTATTTT; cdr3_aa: CATTNSPSDPGTDTQYF
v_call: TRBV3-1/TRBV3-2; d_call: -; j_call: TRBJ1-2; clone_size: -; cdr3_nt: TGTGCCAGCAGCCAAGGGCAGACAGCCATTCCCACCTTC; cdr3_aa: CASSQGQTAIPTF
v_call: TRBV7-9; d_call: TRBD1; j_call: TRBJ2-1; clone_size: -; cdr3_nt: TGTGCCAGCAGCCCCAGGGGGCCTAACAATGAGCAGTTCTTC; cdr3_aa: CASSPRGPNNEQFF
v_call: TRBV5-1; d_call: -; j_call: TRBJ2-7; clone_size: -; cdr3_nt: TGCGCCAGCAGCGAAGACCAGGTTTTCGAGCAGTACTTC; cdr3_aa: CASSEDQVFEQYF
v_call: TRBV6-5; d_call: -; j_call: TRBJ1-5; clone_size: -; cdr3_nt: TGTGCCAGCAGTTACTGGGGCGGGGGTAGCAATCAGCCCCAGCATTTT; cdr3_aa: CASSYWGGGSNQPQHF
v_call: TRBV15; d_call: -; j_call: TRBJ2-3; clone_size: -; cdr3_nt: TGTGCCACCAGCAGAGGGGGTGTAGGCACAGATACGCAGTATTTT; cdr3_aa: CATSRGGVGTDTQYF
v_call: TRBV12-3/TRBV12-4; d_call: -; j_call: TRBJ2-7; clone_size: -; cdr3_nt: TGTGCCAGCAGTAAGAGTTACGAGCAGTACTTC; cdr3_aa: CASSKSYEQYF
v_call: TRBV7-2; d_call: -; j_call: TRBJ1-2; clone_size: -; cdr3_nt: TGTGCCAGCAGCTTAGCGTACAGGTCAAACTATGGCTACACCTTC; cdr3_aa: CASSLAYRSNYGYTF
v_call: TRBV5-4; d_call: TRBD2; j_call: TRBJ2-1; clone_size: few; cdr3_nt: TGTGCCAGCAGCTTGGACGTCCCCCGGGGGGATAATGAGCAGTTCTTC; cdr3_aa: CASSLDVPRGDNEQFF
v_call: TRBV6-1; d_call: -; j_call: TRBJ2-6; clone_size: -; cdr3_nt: TGTGCCAGCAGTGAATTGGGGGGACGTACCTCTGGGGCCAACGTCCTGACTTTC; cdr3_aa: CASSELGGRTSGANVLTF
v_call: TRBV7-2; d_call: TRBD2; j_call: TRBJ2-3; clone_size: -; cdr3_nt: TGTGCCAGCAGCCTCGACGCGGGGGGAGCAGATACGCAGTATTTT; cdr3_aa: CASSLDAGGADTQYF
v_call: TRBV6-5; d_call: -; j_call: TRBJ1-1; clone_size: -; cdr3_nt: TGTGCCAGCAGCCTCTCGGGAGGGGTGAACACTGAAGCTTTCTTT; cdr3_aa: CASSLSGGVNTEAFF
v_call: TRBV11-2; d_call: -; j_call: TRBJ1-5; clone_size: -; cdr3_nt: TGTGCCAGCAGCCCCCGGGGAGGTGGGCCCCAGCATTTT; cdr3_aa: CASSPRGGGPQHF
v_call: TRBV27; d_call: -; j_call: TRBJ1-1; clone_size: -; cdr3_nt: TGTGCCAGCAGCCGTCGACGGGAGAACACTGAAGCTTTCTTT; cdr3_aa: CASSRRRENTEAFF
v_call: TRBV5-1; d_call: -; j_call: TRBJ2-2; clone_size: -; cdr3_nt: TGCGCCAGCAGCTTGGGGGGAAGAGGGACCGGGGAGCTGTTTTTT; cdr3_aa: CASSLGGRGTGELFF
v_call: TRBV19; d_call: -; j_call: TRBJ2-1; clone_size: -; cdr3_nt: TGTGCCAGTAGTATAATTAGCACTAAGGGGCAGTTCTTC; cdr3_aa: CASSIISTKGQFF
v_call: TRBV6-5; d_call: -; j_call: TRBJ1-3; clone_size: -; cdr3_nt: TGTGCCACCACAGGGAGCTCTGGAAACACCATATATTTT; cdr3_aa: CATTGSSGNTIYF
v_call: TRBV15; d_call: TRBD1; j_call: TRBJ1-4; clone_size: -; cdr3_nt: TGTGCCACCAGCACACTAACAGGGGTTAATGAAAAACTGTTTTTT; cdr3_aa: CATSTLTGVNEKLFF
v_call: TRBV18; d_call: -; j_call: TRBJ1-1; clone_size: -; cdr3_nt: TGTGCCAGCTCACCCGGGGGGAAGATCACTGAAGCTTTCTTT; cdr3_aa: CASSPGGKITEAFF
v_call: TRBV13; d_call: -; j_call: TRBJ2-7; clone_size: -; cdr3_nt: TGTGCCAGCAGCTTTCGTACGGCACCTTACGAGCAGTACTTC; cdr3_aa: CASSFRTAPYEQYF
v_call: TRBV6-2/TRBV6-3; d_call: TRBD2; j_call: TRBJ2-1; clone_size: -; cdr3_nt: TGTGCCAGCAGTTATGAGGGTGTGCGGGGGGGCAAGGATGAGCAGTTCTTC; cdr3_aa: CASSYEGVRGGKDEQFF
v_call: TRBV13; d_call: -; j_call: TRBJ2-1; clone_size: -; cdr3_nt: TGTGCCAGCAGCCACGGGGGATCCACCTACAATGAGCAGTTCTTC; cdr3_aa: CASSHGGSTYNEQFF
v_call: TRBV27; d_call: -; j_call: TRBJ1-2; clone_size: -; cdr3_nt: TGTGCCAGCAGGGAGCTTTCGGGTTATGGCTACACCTTC; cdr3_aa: CASRELSGYGYTF
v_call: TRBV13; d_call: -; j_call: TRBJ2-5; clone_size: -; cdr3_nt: TGTGCCAGCAGCTTATCATCGGGAGTGGAGACCCAGTACTTC; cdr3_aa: CASSLSSGVETQYF
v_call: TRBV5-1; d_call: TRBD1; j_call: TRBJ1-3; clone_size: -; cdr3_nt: TGCGCCAGCAGCTTGGGCCAGGGGGCGGTTGGAAACACCATATATTTT; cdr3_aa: CASSLGQGAVGNTIYF
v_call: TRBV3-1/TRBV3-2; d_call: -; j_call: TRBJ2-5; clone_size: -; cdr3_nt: TGTGCCAGCAGCCAAGACCAAGAGACCCAGTACTTC; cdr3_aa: CASSQDQETQYF
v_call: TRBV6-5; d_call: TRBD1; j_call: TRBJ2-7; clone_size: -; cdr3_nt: TGTGCCAGCAGTTACGGACAGGGGCCCTACGAGCAGTACTTC; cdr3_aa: CASSYGQGPYEQYF
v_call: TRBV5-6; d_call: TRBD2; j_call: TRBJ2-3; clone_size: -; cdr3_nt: TGTGCCAGCAGCTTGAAAACGGGGGGTCGGGATACGCAGTATTTT; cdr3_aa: CASSLKTGGRDTQYF
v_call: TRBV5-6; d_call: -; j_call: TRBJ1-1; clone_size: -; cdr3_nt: TGTGCCAGCAGCTTGGGACAGGCATTTGGTGAAGCTTTCTTT; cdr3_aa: CASSLGQAFGEAFF
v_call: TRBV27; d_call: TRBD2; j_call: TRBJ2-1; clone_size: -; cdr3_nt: TGTGCCAGCAAAAGGGGAGGGCCGAGCAATGAGCAGTTCTTC; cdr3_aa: CASKRGGPSNEQFF
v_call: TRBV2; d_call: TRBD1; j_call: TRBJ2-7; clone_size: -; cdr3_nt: TGTGCCAGCAGCCAGGACAGGACCTACGAGCAGTACTTC; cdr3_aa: CASSQDRTYEQYF
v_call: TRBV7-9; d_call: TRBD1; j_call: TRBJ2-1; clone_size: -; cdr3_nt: TGTGCCAGCAGCCCTAGGACAGGGGACAATGAGCAGTTCTTC; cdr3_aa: CASSPRTGDNEQFF
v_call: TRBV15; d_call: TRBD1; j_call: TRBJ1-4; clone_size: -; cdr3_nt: TGTGCCACCAGCACTGACAGGGGGCGACGTGAAAAACTGTTTTTT; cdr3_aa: CATSTDRGRREKLFF
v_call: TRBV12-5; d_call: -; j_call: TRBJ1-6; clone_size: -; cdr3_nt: TGTGCTAGTGGTTACGGGAACTATAATTCACCCCTCCACTTT; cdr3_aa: CASGYGNYNSPLHF
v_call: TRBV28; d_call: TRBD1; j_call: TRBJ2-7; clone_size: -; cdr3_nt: TGTGCCAGCAGGGGGATACAGGGGCTATCCTACGAGCAGTACTTC; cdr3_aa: CASRGIQGLSYEQYF
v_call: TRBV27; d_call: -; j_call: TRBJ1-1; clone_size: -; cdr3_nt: TGTGCCAGCAGTTTATCTTTGGCCAACACTGAAGCTTTCTTT; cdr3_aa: CASSLSLANTEAFF